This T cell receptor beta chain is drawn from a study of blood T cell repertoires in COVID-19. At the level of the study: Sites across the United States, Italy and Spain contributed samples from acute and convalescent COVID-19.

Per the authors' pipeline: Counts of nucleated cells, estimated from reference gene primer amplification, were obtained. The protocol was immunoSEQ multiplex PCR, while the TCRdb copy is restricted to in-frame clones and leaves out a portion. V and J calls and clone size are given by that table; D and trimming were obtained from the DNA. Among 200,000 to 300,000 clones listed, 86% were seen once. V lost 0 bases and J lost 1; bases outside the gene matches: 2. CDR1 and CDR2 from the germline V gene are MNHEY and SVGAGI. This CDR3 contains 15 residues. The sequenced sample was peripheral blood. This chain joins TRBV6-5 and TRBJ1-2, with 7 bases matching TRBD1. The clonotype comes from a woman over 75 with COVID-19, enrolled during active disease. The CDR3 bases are TGTGCCAGCAGTTACTCGACAGGGTTTAACTATGGCTACACCTTC. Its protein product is CASSYSTGFNYGYTF.